The 6 T cell receptor beta chains in this list originate from one sample, sequenced in a study of T cells in women clearing cervical HPV infection. Clones were read by immunoSEQ multiplex PCR, and TCRdb kept only the in-frame ones, dropping some. Listed are around 38,000 clones; 7.6% falls within the top ten. The sequencing input was blood buffy coat. The receptors were gathered from a woman between 18 and 70 years old with a cervical HPV16 infection that either progressed to CIN3+ or cleared (not recorded which).

Regarding this clone: The DNA ends 3 residues before the CDR3 does, and the rest of the CDR3 is filled in from the germline J gene. The chain recombines TRBV7-2 with TRBJ2-1; D is perhaps TRBD2 (6 bases). Germline V gene lookup returns CDR1 SGHTA and CDR2 FQGNSA. This CDR3 is built from 14 residues. The V gene lost 1 base and the J gene lost 6 bases, with 10 bases spanning the gap. Incomplete CDR3 DNA: TGTGCCAGCAGCTTAGTTACTAGCTCCAATGAG. It translates to CASSLVTSSNE. The full CDR3 sequence reads CASSLVTSSNEQFF.

In regard to this clone: The read halts 3 residues ahead of the CDR3 end, with the missing end drawn from the germline J gene. The chain links TRBV18 to TRBJ2-7; D possibly corresponds to TRBD1 (6 bases). Germline values: CDR1 KGHSH, CDR2 LQKENI. The CDR3 is 14 amino acids. The ends were cut back, 4 bases at V and 3 bases at J, with 13 bases in the middle. CDR3 DNA (partial): TGTGCCAGCTCACGTACGACAGGAGACTACGAG. Amino acid sequence: CASSRTTGDYE. The whole CDR3 reads CASSRTTGDYEQYF.

Turning to this clone: With the read ending 3 residues before the CDR3 end, the germline J gene is used to fill in that end. The chain combines TRBV2 with TRBJ2-7; 10 bases map to TRBD1. V gave up 2 bases and J gave up 4 bases; unmatched junction bases: 5. The CDR3 length is 15 residues. Germline CDR1 is SNHLY and CDR2 is FYNNEI. The sequenced CDR3 bases are TGTGCCAGCAGTGAATGGACAGGGGGAATGTACGAG. Its protein is CASSEWTGGMYE. Given in full, the CDR3 is CASSEWTGGMYEQYF.

Regarding this clone: The sequence runs out 3 residues before the end of the CDR3; the remainder is reconstructed from the germline J gene. V gene TRBV2 combines with J gene TRBJ1-1; D possibly corresponds to TRBD1 (5 bases). Trimming removed 3 bases from V and 0 bases from J, with 11 bases in between. The CDR3 runs to 15 residues. The germline V gene encodes CDR1 SNHLY and CDR2 FYNNEI. The CDR3 is CASSDTEGLNTEAFF. The part of the CDR3 DNA that was read is TGTGCCAGCAGTGATACGGAGGGGTTGAACACTGAA.

A word on this clone: The DNA ends 3 residues before the CDR3 does, and the rest of the CDR3 is filled in from the germline J gene. This rearrangement joins TRBV19 to TRBJ2-1; tentatively, D is TRBD2 (5 bases). CDR1 and CDR2 (germline): LNHDA, SQIVND (reference sequence). Trimming took off 5 bases at V and 7 bases at J, with 21 bases between the two ends. The CDR3 sequence is 16 residues long. The CDR3 DNA, read in part, is TGTGCCAGTAGTGGTCCTGGAGCGGCGTTTGGGAATGAG. Its translation: CASSGPGAAFGNE. The entire CDR3 protein is CASSGPGAAFGNEQFF.

On this clone itself: The read terminates 3 residues ahead of where the CDR3 ends, so the germline J gene completes it. The rearrangement uses TRBV7-9 and TRBJ2-5; D may be TRBD2 (5 bases). The CDR3 spans 14 residues. The germline V gene has CDR1 SEHNR and CDR2 FQNEAQ (reference sequence). The ends were cut back, 5 bases at V and 1 base at J, with 11 bases in the middle. The CDR3 bases that were read are TGTGCCAGCAGCGCCTCGGGGTCCCAAGAGACC. Residues: CASSASGSQET. The full CDR3 protein reads CASSASGSQETQYF.